The 8 T cell receptor beta chains below were found in one sample sequenced in a study of blood T cell repertoires in COVID-19. Sequencing was performed with immunoSEQ multiplex PCR; in TCRdb, only in-frame clones are kept and a portion is missing. The repertoire has some 200,000 clones, more than 75% of them found once; the top ten carry approximately 5.6%. The specimen sequenced was peripheral blood. The receptors originated from a man aged 35 to 55 with active or convalescent COVID-19.

V is TRBV2 and J is TRBJ2-3; TRBD2 matches 14 bases. This CDR3 spans 15 amino acids. Germline CDR1 is SNHLY and CDR2 is FYNNEI. Trimming took 6 bases from V and 4 from J; bases not matched to a gene: 3. DNA of the CDR3: TGTGCCAGCAGAAGGGGACTAGCGGGGGCAGATACGCAGTATTTT. Amino acids: CASRRGLAGADTQYF.

J is TRBJ2-3 and V is TRBV19, with D possibly being TRBD1 (6 bases). V lost 4 bases and J 0 bases, leaving 11 bases between the germline ends. The CDR3 runs 15 residues. The V gene's germline CDR1 is LNHDA and CDR2 SQIVND (reference sequence). The CDR3: CASSKWGLSTDTQYF. In DNA, the CDR3 is TGTGCCAGTAGTAAATGGGGGCTGAGCACAGATACGCAGTATTTT.

This rearrangement joins TRBV5-4 to TRBJ2-7; D gene uncertain. The CDR3 consists of 12 residues. CDR1 and CDR2 (germline): SGHNT, YYREEE (reference sequence). V lost 2 bases to trimming and J lost 7 bases, with 10 bases between them. For the CDR3, the DNA is TGTGCCAGCAGCTTATTTGGGCTAGAGCAGTACTTC. Translation: CASSLFGLEQYF.

This clone was seen once. The chain links TRBV12-3 or TRBV12-4 to TRBJ1-4; D remains unclear. Trimming removed 10 bases from V and 8 bases from J, with 8 bases in between. The CDR3 runs to 10 residues. CDR3 DNA sequence: TGTGCCACCCTCGGGGAAAAACTGTTTTTT. It specifies CATLGEKLFF.

CDR3 coding DNA: TGTGCCAGCAGCCGAAGGGACAGGTACAGACAAGAGACCCAGTACTTC. Translated, it gives CASSRRDRYRQETQYF. This sequence joins TRBV3-1 (or the pseudogene TRBV3-2) and TRBJ2-5; 8 bases match TRBD1. V shed 4 bases and J 2 bases; nucleotides not matched to a gene: 9. The CDR3 is 16 residues long. Looked up from germline, CDR1 is LGHDT and CDR2 is YNNKEL (reference sequence).

The chain uses TRBV11-3 and TRBJ2-7, with TRBD1 matching 9 bases. The CDR3 contains 15 residues. V lost 3 bases to trimming and J lost 7 bases; unmatched junction nucleotides: 10. Per the germline V gene, CDR1 is SGHNT and CDR2 is YENEEA. The DNA for the CDR3 is TGTGCCAGCAGCTTCGATGGGACAGGGTATTATGAGCAGTACTTC. Translating it yields CASSFDGTGYYEQYF.

The chain carries TRBV5-6 and TRBJ1-2; D perhaps matches TRBD1 (5 bases). Between the trimmed V and J ends, which lost 2 bases and 6 bases, there was a span of 8 bases. This CDR3 comprises 12 residues. The germline gives CDR1 SGHDT, CDR2 YYEEEE. The CDR3 nucleotides are TGTGCCAGCAGCTTCTCCAGGGATGGCTACACCTTC. Its translation: CASSFSRDGYTF. The variable domain in full, with the rest retrieved from reference TRBV5-6 and TRBJ1-2, is DAGVTQSPTHLIKTRGQQVTLRCSPKSGHDTVSWYQQALGQGPQFIFQYYEEEERQRGNFPDRFSGHQFPNYSSELNVNALLLGDSALYLCASSFSRDGYTFGSGTRLTVV.

V and J are TRBV19 and TRBJ1-5, with no clear D. V lost 6 bases, J lost 3 bases, and 9 bases lay in between. CDR1 LNHDA and CDR2 SQIVND come from the germline V gene (reference sequence). This CDR3 contains 13 residues. CDR3 residues: CASSAGLNQPQHF. The CDR3 region has the DNA TGTGCCAGTAGCGCAGGCCTCAATCAGCCCCAGCATTTT.